What follows are 18 T cell receptor beta chains derived from one specimen sequenced in a study of blood T cell repertoires in COVID-19 (dated by TCRdb to the early 2020s). The protocol used for the library was the immunoSEQ multiplex PCR assay. This immuneACCESS table, as held by TCRdb, lists in-frame sequences with V and J called but not all clones. Of the missing ones, under half trace to an unresolved V gene in checked studies; the others have no known cause. The sample data list about 110,000 clones, and around 87% of these were observed just once. Of the sample, about 32% is held by the ten largest clones. The sequencing sample was made of peripheral blood. The receptor set was obtained from a woman older than 75 with acute or convalescent COVID-19.

This rearrangement joins TRBV13 to TRBJ1-1; D unclear. The CDR3 has 11 amino acids. Looked up from germline, CDR1 is PRHDT and CDR2 is FYEKMQ (reference sequence). V was trimmed by 3 bases and J by 5 bases, leaving 4 bases between them. DNA of the CDR3: TGTGCCAGCAGCTTCGTAACTGAAGCTTTCTTT. Residues: CASSFVTEAFF.

This rearrangement joins TRBV12-3 or TRBV12-4 to TRBJ1-5; D is possibly TRBD1 (5 bases). This CDR3 has 13 amino acids. V was cut by 5 bases and J by 4 bases, with 9 bases left in between. The CDR3 here is CASSPRQNQPQHF. Here the CDR3 DNA reads TGTGCCAGCAGTCCTCGACAGAATCAGCCCCAGCATTTT.

The CDR3 DNA reads TGTGCCATCAGTGAGTCGAATCAGGGAGGACAGCCCCAGCATTTT. This encodes CAISESNQGGQPQHF. The chain links TRBV10-3 to TRBJ1-5, with D maybe TRBD1 (5 bases). The CDR3 spans 15 residues. The germline gives CDR1 ENHRY, CDR2 SYGVKD. V lost 0 bases to trimming and J lost 7 bases, with 13 bases between them.

The gene calls are TRBV19 and TRBJ2-1; the D is unclear. CDR3 length equals 13 residues. Trimming left V 1 base short and J 2 bases short, with 3 bases between. The germline CDR1 and CDR2 sequences are LNHDA and SQIVND (reference sequence). This chain's CDR3 is CASSIVTYNEQFF. CDR3 sequence (DNA): TGTGCCAGTAGTATAGTTACCTACAATGAGCAGTTCTTC.

This sequence joins TRBV19 and TRBJ2-3; possible D gene TRBD1, 5 bases. V gave up 2 bases and J gave up 0 bases, with 9 bases separating them. CDR1 and CDR2 (germline): LNHDA, SQIVND (reference sequence). This CDR3 is 15 amino acids long. As DNA, the CDR3 is TGTGCCAGTAGTATACTAGGGGATAGCACAGATACGCAGTATTTT. Translation: CASSILGDSTDTQYF.

The genes are TRBV2 and TRBJ1-1, with D unresolved. The CDR3 extends over 13 amino acids. The germline V gene has CDR1 SNHLY and CDR2 FYNNEI. V dropped 3 bases and J dropped 6 bases, with 11 bases sitting between them. The chain's CDR3 is CASSDFTDSEAFF. CDR3 DNA sequence: TGTGCCAGCAGTGATTTTACCGACTCTGAAGCTTTCTTT.

The V and J genes are TRBV9 and TRBJ2-3; D remains unclear. This CDR3 is 14 amino acids long. The germline V gene encodes CDR1 SGDLS and CDR2 YYNGEE. CDR3 sequence reads: CASNPSGSTDTQYF. Written as DNA, the CDR3 is TGTGCTTCGAACCCCTCCGGGAGCACAGATACGCAGTATTTT.

About this clone itself: Other DNA sequences within the sample encode an identical CDR3. The CDR3 DNA reads TGTGCCAGCTCACCCAGACAGGGGGCAGATACTGAAGCTTTCTTT. Translation gives CASSPRQGADTEAFF. The chain links TRBV18 to TRBJ1-1, with TRBD1 identical over 10 bases. Trimming removed 3 bases from V and 5 bases from J; junction bases left unmatched: 6. The CDR3 spans 15 residues. Germline assignment: CDR1 KGHSH and CDR2 LQKENI.

The chain combines TRBV4-3 with TRBJ1-2; 7 bases line up with TRBD1. CDR1 and CDR2 (germline): LGHNA, YSLEER. With 0 bases clipped from V and 7 bases from J, the junction kept 5 bases outside the gene matches. The CDR3 covers 14 residues. For the CDR3, the DNA is TGCGCCAGCAGCCAAGATGAACAGGGGTTTGGCTACACCTTC. Translation: CASSQDEQGFGYTF.

The genes are TRBV5-4 and TRBJ1-2; 9 bases align to TRBD1. The V gene end was trimmed by 0 bases and the J gene end by 4 bases; junction bases not matched to a gene: 7. The V gene's germline CDR1 is SGHNT and CDR2 YYREEE (reference sequence). The CDR3 is 16 amino acids. The CDR3 reads CASSLATQGARYGYTF. In DNA, the CDR3 is TGTGCCAGCAGCTTGGCCACACAGGGGGCTCGCTATGGCTACACCTTC.

The chain couples TRBV24-1 to TRBJ2-3; perhaps TRBD1 as D (5 bases). Germline CDR1 and CDR2: KGHDR and SFDVKD. The length of the CDR3 is 16 residues. Trimming removed 3 bases from V and 2 bases from J, with 14 bases in between. The CDR3: CATSDPGQGVTDTQYF. The CDR3 coding sequence is TGTGCCACCAGTGATCCCGGCCAGGGTGTCACAGATACGCAGTATTTT.

The rearrangement joins TRBV10-3 to TRBJ2-3, with TRBD2 matching 11 bases. The CDR3 runs to 14 residues. V shed 10 bases, J shed 4 bases, and the junction held 7 bases outside the gene matches. The germline V gene encodes CDR1 ENHRY and CDR2 SYGVKD. The CDR3 coding sequence is TGTGCCACCCGGACTAGCGGGTCCCCAGATACGCAGTATTTT. It translates to CATRTSGSPDTQYF.

V usage is TRBV10-3 and J usage is TRBJ2-7, with a possible D match to TRBD1 (5 bases). V lost 3 bases to trimming and J lost 1 base, with 13 bases between them. CDR1 is ENHRY, CDR2 SYGVKD, per germline. This CDR3 spans 15 amino acids. CDR3 region: CAISDQGGPSYEQYF. The CDR3, as DNA: TGTGCCATCAGTGATCAGGGCGGACCATCCTACGAGCAGTACTTC.

The chain uses TRBV19 and TRBJ2-7, with TRBD1 matching 10 bases. The CDR3 is 16 residues long. Looked up from germline, CDR1 is LNHDA and CDR2 is SQIVND (reference sequence). After removal of 4 bases from V and 5 bases from J, the junction contained 11 bases not matched to a gene. In DNA, the CDR3 is TGTGCCAGTAGTACTAGACCGGGACAGGGGTTCCACGAGCAGTACTTC. Its protein is CASSTRPGQGFHEQYF.

V usage is TRBV7-9 and J usage is TRBJ2-1, with D tentatively TRBD2 (5 bases). Germline CDR1 reads SEHNR; CDR2 reads FQNEAQ (reference sequence). The CDR3 runs 13 residues. The germline V and J ends were trimmed by 4 bases and 7 bases, with 11 bases remaining between them. This chain's CDR3 is CASSSPTGNEQFF. CDR3 nucleotides: TGTGCCAGCAGCTCCCCTACGGGAAATGAGCAGTTCTTC.

The chain recombines TRBV10-1 with TRBJ2-2; the D gene is possibly TRBD2 (5 bases). The CDR3 is 15 amino acids. Deletions cut 3 bases from V and 4 bases from J, with 12 bases between. Germline V gene lookup returns CDR1 WNHNN and CDR2 SYGVQD (reference sequence). The chain's CDR3 is CASSENLAATGELFF. The CDR3 region has the DNA TGCGCCAGCAGTGAAAATCTAGCTGCCACCGGGGAGCTGTTTTTT.

The chain is built from TRBV30 and TRBJ1-6; D gene uncertain. The CDR3 contains 12 residues. Germline loops: CDR1 GTSNPN, CDR2 SVGIG (reference sequence). V was shortened by 4 bases and J by 7 bases, with 8 bases between the two germline ends. This CDR3 is CAWNRRNSPLHF. CDR3 bases: TGTGCCTGGAATCGGAGGAATTCACCCCTCCACTTT.

The chain carries TRBV5-1 and TRBJ1-2, with TRBD1 matching 7 bases. Germline CDR1 reads SGHRS; CDR2 reads YFSETQ. The trim removed 3 bases at V and 3 bases at J, leaving 8 bases unmatched. The CDR3 consists of 15 residues. The CDR3 DNA reads TGCGCCAGCAGCTCAGGAAGGGGGCTATACTATGGCTACACCTTC. Protein sequence: CASSSGRGLYYGYTF.